These 13 T cell receptor beta chains came from one sample sequenced in a study of cytomegalovirus exposure and HLA in healthy donors (dated by TCRdb to 2016 to 2017). Receptor amplification or capture employed the immunoSEQ multiplex PCR assay. A mixture of 60 forward primers for TCR Vbeta segments and 13 reverse primers for TCR Jbeta segments was used in the multiplex PCR. Not all clones reach the TCRdb copy of this immuneACCESS table, which keeps in-frame sequences only. Checked studies attribute under half of the gap to unresolved V genes and leave the rest unexplained. The sample table contains under 200,000 clones; only one count was recorded for approximately 85% of them. Roughly 10% of the sample lies in the top ten. The sequencing sample was made of PBMCs. These receptors all come from a man aged 18 to 35 in good health and CMV-seropositive.

The chain links TRBV7-8 to TRBJ2-5, with D unresolved. V lost 3 bases and J 11 bases, leaving 22 bases between the germline ends. Germline lookup yields CDR1 SGHVS and CDR2 FQNEAQ. The CDR3 has 15 residues. The CDR3 region has the DNA TGTGCCAGCAGCTTCCGAGGTGGTCCATCCGGTGCGCAGTACTTC. Amino acid sequence: CASSFRGGPSGAQYF.

This clone was observed a single time. The chain employs TRBV6-5 and TRBJ1-1; possibly TRBD1 for D (5 bases). The V gene lost 6 bases and the J gene lost 2 bases, with 13 bases spanning the gap. The germline gives CDR1 MNHEY, CDR2 SVGAGI. The CDR3 runs 14 residues. Here the CDR3 reads CASSPQVLNTEAFF. Here the CDR3 DNA reads TGTGCCAGCAGCCCACAGGTTCTCAACACTGAAGCTTTCTTT.

The rearrangement uses TRBV30 and TRBJ1-3; D is unresolved. CDR1 is GTSNPN, CDR2 SVGIG, per germline (reference sequence). There are 15 residues in the CDR3. The germline V and J ends were trimmed by 5 bases and 0 bases, with 14 bases remaining between them. CDR3 sequence (DNA): TGTGCCTGGGACGGTACAGCCCTCTCTGGAAACACCATATATTTT. Amino acid sequence: CAWDGTALSGNTIYF.

The chain is built from TRBV30 and TRBJ2-1, with D possibly TRBD2 on 6 matching bases. The CDR3 spans 12 residues. Germline V lookup: CDR1 GTSNPN, CDR2 SVGIG (reference sequence). Trimming stripped 4 bases from V and 10 bases from J, with 14 bases between. The CDR3 region has the DNA TGTGCCTGGACCCGGGGACTGGGGGAGCAGTTCTTC. Translated, it gives CAWTRGLGEQFF.

This chain uses TRBV9 with TRBJ2-5; TRBD2 might be the D (6 bases). The CDR3 totals 16 residues. Trimming cost V 0 bases and J 2 bases, with 14 bases left between them. Germline loops: CDR1 SGDLS, CDR2 YYNGEE. The CDR3 DNA reads TGTGCCAGCAGCGTAGGACCCGGGACTCCGCAAGAGACCCAGTACTTC. Translated: CASSVGPGTPQETQYF.

This clone occurred a few times. V gene TRBV2 combines with J gene TRBJ1-1; D is unclear. Deletions cut 4 bases from V and 8 bases from J, with 11 bases between. Germline V lookup: CDR1 SNHLY, CDR2 FYNNEI. The CDR3 contains 12 residues. CDR3 protein: CASSGEAEEAFF. CDR3 nucleotides: TGTGCCAGCAGTGGTGAGGCAGAGGAAGCTTTCTTT. Filled out from reference TRBV2 and TRBJ1-1, the complete variable domain reads EPEVTQTPSHQVTQMGQEVILRCVPISNHLYFYWYRQILGQKVEFLVSFYNNEISEKSEIFDDQFSVERPDGSNFTLKIRSTKLEDSAMYFCASSGEAEEAFFGQGTRLTVV.

The V and J genes are TRBV6-1 and TRBJ2-3; 7 nucleotides line up with TRBD1. The CDR3 is 15 amino acids. Germline CDR1 reads MNHNS; CDR2 reads SASEGT. Trimming cost V 7 bases and J 6 bases; bases outside gene matches: 13. The CDR3 here is CASNPQTGLLDTQYF. The CDR3 DNA is TGTGCCAGCAACCCTCAGACAGGGTTGTTGGATACGCAGTATTTT.

V gene TRBV5-4 combines with J gene TRBJ1-2, with D possibly TRBD1 on 6 matching bases. The V gene lost 2 bases and the J gene lost 4 bases, with 12 bases spanning the gap. CDR1 is SGHNT and CDR2 is YYREEE in the germline V gene (reference sequence). This CDR3 region has 14 residues. CDR3 bases: TGTGCCAGCAGCTTACAAAGGGGGAGCTATGGCTACACCTTC. This encodes CASSLQRGSYGYTF.

The genes are TRBV5-1 and TRBJ2-1, with 14 bases matching TRBD2. The CDR3 runs to 17 residues. J gave up 0 bases and V 3 bases, and 2 bases lay outside the gene matches. Germline values: CDR1 SGHRS, CDR2 YFSETQ. For the CDR3, the DNA is TGCGCCAGCAGCTGGGGACTAGCGGGGGTCTCCTACAATGAGCAGTTCTTC. As protein: CASSWGLAGVSYNEQFF.

The J gene is TRBJ1-4, the V gene TRBV2; possibly TRBD1 for D (5 bases). Per the germline V gene, CDR1 is SNHLY and CDR2 is FYNNEI. With 4 bases removed from V and 8 bases from J, the gap between germline ends came to 11 bases. The CDR3 loop spans 13 amino acids. The CDR3 reads CASSGQGREKLFF. For the CDR3, the DNA is TGTGCCAGCAGTGGCCAGGGTCGCGAAAAACTGTTTTTT.

This sequence joins TRBV7-2 and TRBJ1-2; 7 positions match TRBD1. The germline V gene encodes CDR1 SGHTA and CDR2 FQGNSA. The CDR3 covers 13 residues. Losses at the gene ends were 5 bases for V and 4 bases for J; bases not matched to a gene: 4. As DNA, the CDR3 is TGTGCCAGCAGCCCACAGGGGTTCTATGGCTACACCTTC. Protein sequence: CASSPQGFYGYTF.

V gene TRBV5-6 combines with J gene TRBJ2-5, with unresolved D. The CDR3 covers 11 residues. CDR1 SGHDT and CDR2 YYEEEE come from the germline V gene. Deletions cut 2 bases from V and 4 bases from J, with 3 bases between. CDR3 loop: CASSFGETQYF. CDR3 DNA: TGTGCCAGCAGCTTCGGAGAGACCCAGTACTTC.

The chain couples TRBV10-3 to TRBJ2-7; tentative D call: TRBD1 (7 bases). From germline, CDR1 is ENHRY and CDR2 SYGVKD. This CDR3 is 16 amino acids long. The V gene lost 0 bases and the J gene lost 1 base, with 13 bases spanning the gap. This chain's CDR3 is CAISESWGDSSYEQYF. The CDR3 coding sequence is TGTGCCATCAGTGAGTCATGGGGGGACAGTTCCTACGAGCAGTACTTC.